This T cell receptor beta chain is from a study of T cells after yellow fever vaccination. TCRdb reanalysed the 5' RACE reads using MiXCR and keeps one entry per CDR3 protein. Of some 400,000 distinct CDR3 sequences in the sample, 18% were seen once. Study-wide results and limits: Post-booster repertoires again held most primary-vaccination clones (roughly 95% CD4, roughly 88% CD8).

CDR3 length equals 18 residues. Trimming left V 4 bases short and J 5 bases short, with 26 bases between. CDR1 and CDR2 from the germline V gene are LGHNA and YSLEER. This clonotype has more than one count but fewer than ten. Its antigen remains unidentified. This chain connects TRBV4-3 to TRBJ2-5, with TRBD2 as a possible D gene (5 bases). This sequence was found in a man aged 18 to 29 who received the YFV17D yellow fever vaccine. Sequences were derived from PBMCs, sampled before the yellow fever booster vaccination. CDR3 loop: CASSPLRDGDPRGETQYF. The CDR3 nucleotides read TGCGCCAGCAGCCCTCTCCGAGACGGGGATCCCCGCGGGGAGACCCAGTACTTC.